This T cell receptor beta chain comes out of a study of patients and donors after allogeneic stem cell transplantation. MiXCR was run by TCRdb on the RT-PCR reads, yielding one entry per CDR3 protein. The table records over 400,000 distinct CDR3 sequences, about a sixth of them present only once. This clonotype turned up a few times. Germline V gene sequence: CDR1 LGHNT, CDR2 FRNRAP. The CDR3 has 15 amino acids. Unmatched junction bases numbered 5, after V lost 4 bases and J lost 4 bases. Sequencing was done on a sample of blood, either unsorted or a sorted T cell fraction (not recorded which). The TCR sequence derives from a human donor who was either an allogeneic HSCT recipient or a stem cell or donor lymphocyte infusion donor (not recorded which). It is not recorded whose cells these are; they may come from a transplant donor. This chain uses TRBV12-5 with TRBJ2-2; 8 bases map to TRBD2. Here the CDR3 reads CASGSGLGLTGELFF. The CDR3 DNA reads TGTGCTAGTGGTTCGGGACTAGGTCTCACCGGGGAGCTGTTTTTT.